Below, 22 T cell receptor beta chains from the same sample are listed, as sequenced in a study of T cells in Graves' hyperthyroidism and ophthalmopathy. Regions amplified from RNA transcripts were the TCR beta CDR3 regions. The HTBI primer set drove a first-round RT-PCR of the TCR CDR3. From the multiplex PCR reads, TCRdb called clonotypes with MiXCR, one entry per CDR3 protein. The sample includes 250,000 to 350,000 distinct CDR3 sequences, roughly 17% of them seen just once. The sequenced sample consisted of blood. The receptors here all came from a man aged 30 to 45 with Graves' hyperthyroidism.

The CDR3 DNA follows: TGCAGTAAACTTGACGGACTCACAGATACGCAGTATTTT. Translated: CSKLDGLTDTQYF. The chain has TRBV20-1 and TRBJ2-3, with D tentatively TRBD2 (5 bases). V was clipped by 8 bases and J by 2 bases, with 14 bases between them. This CDR3 is 13 amino acids long. Germline lookup yields CDR1 DFQATT and CDR2 SNEGSKA (reference sequence).

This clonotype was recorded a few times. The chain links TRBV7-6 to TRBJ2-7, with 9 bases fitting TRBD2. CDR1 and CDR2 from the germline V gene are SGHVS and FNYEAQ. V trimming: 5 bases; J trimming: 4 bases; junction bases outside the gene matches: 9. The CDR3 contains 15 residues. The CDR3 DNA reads TGTGCCAGCAGCCCACAGATAGCGGGAGATTACGAGCAGTACTTC. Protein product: CASSPQIAGDYEQYF.

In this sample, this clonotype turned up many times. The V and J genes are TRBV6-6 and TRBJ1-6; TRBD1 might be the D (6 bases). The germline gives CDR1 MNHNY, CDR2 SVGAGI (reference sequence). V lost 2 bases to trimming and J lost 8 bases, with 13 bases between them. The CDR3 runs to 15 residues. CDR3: CASSYGQGTYSPLHF. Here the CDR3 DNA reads TGTGCCAGCAGTTACGGGCAGGGGACGTATTCACCCCTCCACTTT.

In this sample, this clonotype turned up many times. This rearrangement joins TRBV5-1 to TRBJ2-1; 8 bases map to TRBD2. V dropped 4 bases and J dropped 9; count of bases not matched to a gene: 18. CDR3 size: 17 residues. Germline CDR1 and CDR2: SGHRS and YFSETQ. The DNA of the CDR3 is TGCGCCAGCAGCCCCCGGGGGAGCGGGAGCAGTAACGGTGAGCAGTTCTTC. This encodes CASSPRGSGSSNGEQFF.

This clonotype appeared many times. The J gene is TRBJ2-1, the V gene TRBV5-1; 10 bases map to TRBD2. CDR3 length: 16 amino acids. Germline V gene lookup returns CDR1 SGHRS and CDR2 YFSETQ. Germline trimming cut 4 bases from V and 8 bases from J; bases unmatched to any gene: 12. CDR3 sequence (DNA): TGCGCCAGCAGCGCGGGCACTAGCGGGATAGGGGATGAGCAGTTCTTC. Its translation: CASSAGTSGIGDEQFF. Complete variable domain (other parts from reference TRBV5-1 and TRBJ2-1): KAGVTQTPRYLIKTRGQQVTLSCSPISGHRSVSWYQQTPGQGLQFLFEYFSETQRNKGNFPGRFSGRQFSNSRSEMNVSTLELGDSALYLCASSAGTSGIGDEQFFGPGTRLTVL.

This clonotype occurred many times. As DNA, the CDR3 is TGCAGCGTTGACACTAGGTCCCCGGGAAAGTACAATGAGCAGTTCTTC. This sequence encodes CSVDTRSPGKYNEQFF. The rearrangement uses TRBV29-1 and TRBJ2-1; D perhaps matches TRBD2 (5 bases). Germline V gives CDR1 SQVTM, CDR2 ANQGSEA. The CDR3 has 16 residues. V was shortened by 3 bases and J by 4 bases, with 19 bases between the two germline ends.

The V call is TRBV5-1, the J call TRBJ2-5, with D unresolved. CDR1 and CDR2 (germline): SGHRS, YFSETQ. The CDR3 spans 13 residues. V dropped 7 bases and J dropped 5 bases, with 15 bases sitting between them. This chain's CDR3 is CASRLEGSETQYF. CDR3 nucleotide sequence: TGCGCCAGCCGACTCGAAGGGTCGGAGACCCAGTACTTC.

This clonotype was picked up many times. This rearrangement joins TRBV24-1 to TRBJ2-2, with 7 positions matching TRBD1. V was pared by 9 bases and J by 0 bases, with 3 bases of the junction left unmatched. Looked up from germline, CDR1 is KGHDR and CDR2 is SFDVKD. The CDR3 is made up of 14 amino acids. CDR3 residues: CATEDRTNTGELFF. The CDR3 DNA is TGTGCCACCGAGGACAGGACGAACACCGGGGAGCTGTTTTTT.

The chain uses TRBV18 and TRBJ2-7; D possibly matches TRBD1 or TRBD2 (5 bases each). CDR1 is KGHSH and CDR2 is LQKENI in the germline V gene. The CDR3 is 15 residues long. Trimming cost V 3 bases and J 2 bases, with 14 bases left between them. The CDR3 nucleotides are TGTGCCAGCTCACCTCACCCCCCGGGACCCTACGAGCAGTACTTC. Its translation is CASSPHPPGPYEQYF.

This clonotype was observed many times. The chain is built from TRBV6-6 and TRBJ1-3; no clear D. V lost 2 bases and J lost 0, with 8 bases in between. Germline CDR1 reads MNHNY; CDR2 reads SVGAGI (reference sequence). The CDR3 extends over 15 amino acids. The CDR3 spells CASSYRFSSGNTIYF. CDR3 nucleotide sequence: TGTGCCAGCAGTTACAGGTTTAGCTCTGGAAACACCATATATTTT.

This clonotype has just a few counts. CDR3 sequence reads: CASSPYSRATNEKLFF. CDR3 coding DNA: TGTGCCAGCAGCCCATATAGTCGGGCAACTAATGAAAAACTGTTTTTT. The chain links TRBV7-6 to TRBJ1-4, with D hard to call. Germline V lookup: CDR1 SGHVS, CDR2 FNYEAQ. V was clipped by 5 bases and J by 0 bases, with 13 bases between them. The CDR3 totals 16 residues.

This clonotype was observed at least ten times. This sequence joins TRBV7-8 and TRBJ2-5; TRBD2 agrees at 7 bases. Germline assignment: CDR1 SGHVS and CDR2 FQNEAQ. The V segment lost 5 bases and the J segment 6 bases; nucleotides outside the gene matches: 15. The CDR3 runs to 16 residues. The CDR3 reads CASSRERVGGWQTQYF. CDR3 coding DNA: TGTGCCAGCAGCCGTGAGCGGGTCGGGGGGTGGCAGACCCAGTACTTC.

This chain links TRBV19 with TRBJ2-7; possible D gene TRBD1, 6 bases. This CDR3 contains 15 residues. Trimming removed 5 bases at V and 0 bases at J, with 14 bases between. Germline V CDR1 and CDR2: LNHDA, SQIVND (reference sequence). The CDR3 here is CASSLTGSISYEQYF. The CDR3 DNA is TGTGCCAGTAGTTTAACAGGGAGCATCTCCTACGAGCAGTACTTC.

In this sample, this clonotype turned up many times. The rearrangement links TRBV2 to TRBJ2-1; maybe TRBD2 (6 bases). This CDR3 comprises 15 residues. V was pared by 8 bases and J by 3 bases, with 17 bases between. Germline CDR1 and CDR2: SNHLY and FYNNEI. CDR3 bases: TGTGCCAGCCCCAGCCGTACGGGAGTCTACAATGAGCAGTTCTTC. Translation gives CASPSRTGVYNEQFF.

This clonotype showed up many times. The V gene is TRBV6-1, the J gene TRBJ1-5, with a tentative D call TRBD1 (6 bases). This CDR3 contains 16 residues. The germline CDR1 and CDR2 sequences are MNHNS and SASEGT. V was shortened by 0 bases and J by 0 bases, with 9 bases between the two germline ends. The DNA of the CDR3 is TGTGCCAGCAGTGAAGCCAGGGGTTATAGCAATCAGCCCCAGCATTTT. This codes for CASSEARGYSNQPQHF.

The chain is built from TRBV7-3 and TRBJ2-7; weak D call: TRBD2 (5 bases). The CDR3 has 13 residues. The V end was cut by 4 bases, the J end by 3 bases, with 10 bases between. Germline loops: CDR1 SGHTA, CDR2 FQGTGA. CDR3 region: CASSSRRDYEQYF. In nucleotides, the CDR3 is TGTGCCAGCAGCTCCCGACGGGACTACGAGCAGTACTTC.

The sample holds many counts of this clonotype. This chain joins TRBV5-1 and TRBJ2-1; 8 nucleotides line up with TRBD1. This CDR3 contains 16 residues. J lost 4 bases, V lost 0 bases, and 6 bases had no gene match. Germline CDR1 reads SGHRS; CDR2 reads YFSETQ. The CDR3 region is CASSLDGGQVYNEQFF. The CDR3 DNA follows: TGCGCCAGCAGCTTGGATGGGGGACAGGTGTACAATGAGCAGTTCTTC.

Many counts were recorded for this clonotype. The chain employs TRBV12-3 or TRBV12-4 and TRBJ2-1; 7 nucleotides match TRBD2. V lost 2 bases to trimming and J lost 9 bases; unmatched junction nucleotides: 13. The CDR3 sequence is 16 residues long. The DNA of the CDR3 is TGTGCCAGCAGTTTAAGGTGGCGGGAGCAACTTGGTGAGCAGTTCTTC. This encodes CASSLRWREQLGEQFF.

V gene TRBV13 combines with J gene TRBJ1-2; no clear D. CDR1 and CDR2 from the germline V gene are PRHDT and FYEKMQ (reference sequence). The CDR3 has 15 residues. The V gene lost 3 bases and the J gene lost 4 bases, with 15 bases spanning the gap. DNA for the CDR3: TGTGCCAGCAGCTTTACCGGGCCCCTGCGCTATGGCTACACCTTC. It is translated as CASSFTGPLRYGYTF.

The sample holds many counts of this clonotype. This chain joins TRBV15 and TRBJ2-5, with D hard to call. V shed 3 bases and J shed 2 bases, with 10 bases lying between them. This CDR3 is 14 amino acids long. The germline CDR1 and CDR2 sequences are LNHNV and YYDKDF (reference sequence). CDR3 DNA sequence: TGTGCCACCAGCAGGGGGTCCGGGCAAGAGACCCAGTACTTC. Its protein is CATSRGSGQETQYF.

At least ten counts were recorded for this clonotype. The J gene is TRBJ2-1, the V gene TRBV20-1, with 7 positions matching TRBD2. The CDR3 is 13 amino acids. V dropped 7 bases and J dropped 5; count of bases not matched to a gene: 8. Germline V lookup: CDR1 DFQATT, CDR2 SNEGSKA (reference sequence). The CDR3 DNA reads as TGCAGTGTTCTACAGCGGGAAAACAATGAGCAGTTCTTC. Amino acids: CSVLQRENNEQFF.

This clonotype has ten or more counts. CDR3 bases: TGTGCCAGCAGCTTACTTCCGGGACTAGCGTCCTCCTACAATGAGCAGTTCTTC. Translated, it gives CASSLLPGLASSYNEQFF. The V gene is TRBV11-2, the J gene TRBJ2-1, with 10 bases matching TRBD2. Germline V CDR1 and CDR2: SGHAT, FQNNGV. V lost 2 bases, J lost 0 bases, and 7 bases stayed unmatched. This CDR3 has 18 amino acids.